The 9 T cell receptor beta chains listed next were all sequenced from one sample in a study of response to subunit inactivated influenza vaccine. One entry per CDR3 protein, called by TCRdb with MiXCR from the RT-PCR reads. Here the sample spans fewer than 200,000 distinct CDR3 sequences, approximately 8.7% being singletons. The sequencing here drew on non-naive T cells sorted from PBMCs, taken on the day of vaccination. These receptors were taken from a man in his forties or fifties who received an inactivated influenza vaccine.

This clonotype was observed a few times. This rearrangement joins TRBV4-3 to TRBJ2-2, with 9 bases identical to TRBD1. Germline V gene data show CDR1 as LGHNA and CDR2 as YSLEER. Trimming took 1 base from V and 6 from J; bases not matched to a gene: 6. The CDR3 length is 16 residues. CDR3 DNA sequence: TGCGCCAGCAGCCAAGGAGGGACAGGGTTGCCCGGGGAGCTGTTTTTT. The encoded protein is CASSQGGTGLPGELFF.

The CDR3 loop reads CASSFDRGANYGYTF. Written as DNA, the CDR3 is TGTGCCAGCAGCTTCGACAGGGGTGCTAACTATGGCTACACCTTC. The V gene is TRBV7-2, the J gene TRBJ1-2; 8 nucleotides agree with TRBD1. V was pared by 3 bases and J by 0 bases, with 3 bases of the junction left unmatched. From germline, CDR1 is SGHTA and CDR2 FQGNSA. The CDR3 is 15 amino acids.

This clonotype was observed many times. The chain joins TRBV28 to TRBJ2-7, with D possibly matching TRBD1 (6 bases). V was pared by 9 bases and J by 1 base, with 13 bases between. Germline V gives CDR1 MDHEN, CDR2 SYDVKM. The CDR3 length is 13 residues. CDR3 sequence reads: CASDRSGSYEQYF. Written as DNA, the CDR3 is TGTGCCAGTGACAGGTCGGGGTCCTACGAGCAGTACTTC.

This clonotype was seen a few times. The rearrangement joins TRBV24-1 to TRBJ2-3; TRBD2 matches 12 bases. Unmatched junction bases numbered 22, after V lost 9 bases and J lost 4 bases. The CDR3 spans 20 residues. CDR1 KGHDR and CDR2 SFDVKD come from the germline V gene. CDR3: CATQKGWASGRASLADTQYF. DNA of the CDR3: TGTGCCACCCAAAAAGGGTGGGCTAGCGGGAGGGCCTCCCTCGCAGATACGCAGTATTTT.

This clonotype is labeled medium-sized (0.01 to 0.1%). The chain couples TRBV7-2 to TRBJ2-3, with D perhaps TRBD1 (5 bases). Trimming took 5 bases from V and 2 from J, leaving 14 bases between them. The CDR3 covers 15 residues. CDR1 and CDR2 (germline): SGHTA, FQGNSA. As DNA, the CDR3 is TGTGCCAGCAGCACCTTAGGGGATAACACAGATACGCAGTATTTT. The encoded protein is CASSTLGDNTDTQYF.

This clonotype appeared many times. The chain combines TRBV4-2 with TRBJ1-2; D is undetermined. The V end was cut by 3 bases, the J end by 0 bases, with 11 bases between. Germline loops: CDR1 LGHNA, CDR2 YNFKEQ. The CDR3 consists of 15 residues. The CDR3 coding sequence is TGTGCCAGCAGCCAGAGAATTGAGGCTAACTATGGCTACACCTTC. Residues: CASSQRIEANYGYTF.

The CDR3 region has the DNA TGTGCCAGCAGCCAGCGTGTGACTCAAGTCTACGAGCAGTACTTC. It codes for CASSQRVTQVYEQYF. The chain recombines TRBV7-8 with TRBJ2-7; D remains ambiguous. V was clipped by 5 bases and J by 3 bases, with 17 bases between them. Germline CDR1 reads SGHVS; CDR2 reads FQNEAQ. The CDR3 has 15 residues.

At least ten counts were recorded for this clonotype. This rearrangement joins TRBV18 to TRBJ1-1; 10 bases fit TRBD1. The CDR3 has 13 residues. The germline V gene encodes CDR1 KGHSH and CDR2 LQKENI. With 8 bases clipped from V and 1 base from J, the junction kept 1 base outside the gene matches. The CDR3 nucleotides are TGTGCCAGCAGACAGGGGGCGAACACTGAAGCTTTCTTT. Translating it yields CASRQGANTEAFF.

The sample holds a few counts of this clonotype. The V call is TRBV28, the J call TRBJ1-2; D is unresolved. This CDR3 spans 12 amino acids. V shed 1 base and J shed 7 bases, with 7 bases lying between them. Germline V gives CDR1 MDHEN, CDR2 SYDVKM. The CDR3 sequence is CASSLSGVGYTF. The CDR3, as DNA: TGTGCCAGCAGTTTATCGGGAGTTGGCTACACCTTC.